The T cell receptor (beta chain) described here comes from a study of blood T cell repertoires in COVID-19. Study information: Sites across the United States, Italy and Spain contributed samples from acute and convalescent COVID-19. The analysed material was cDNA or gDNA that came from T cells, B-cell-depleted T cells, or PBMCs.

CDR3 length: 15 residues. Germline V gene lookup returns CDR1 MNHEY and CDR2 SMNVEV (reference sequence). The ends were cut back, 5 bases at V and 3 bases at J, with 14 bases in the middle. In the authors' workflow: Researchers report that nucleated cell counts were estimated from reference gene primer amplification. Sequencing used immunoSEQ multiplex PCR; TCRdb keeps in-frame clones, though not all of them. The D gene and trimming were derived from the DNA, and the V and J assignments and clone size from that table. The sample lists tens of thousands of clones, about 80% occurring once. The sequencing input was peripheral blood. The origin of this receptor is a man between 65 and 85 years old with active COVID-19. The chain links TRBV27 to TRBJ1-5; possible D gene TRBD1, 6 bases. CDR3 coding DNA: TGTGCCAGCAGTACAGGGTTTTCGGACAATCAGCCCCAGCATTTT. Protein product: CASSTGFSDNQPQHF.